The next 26 T cell receptor beta chains were all read from a single sample in a study of tumor-infiltrating lymphocytes in primary liver carcinoma. Starting material for RNA and DNA co-extraction consisted of roughly 19-31 mg of unsorted bulk tissue. TCR beta cDNA was made from 500 ng total RNA with a constant-region primer. Library construction for TCR beta comprised three nested multiplex PCR rounds performed with slightly modified ARM-PCR. In the first two PCR rounds, TRBV1-TRBV30 forward primers were paired with a C-beta reverse primer, and each round lasted approximately 10 cycles. One entry per CDR3 protein, called by TCRdb with MiXCR from the multiplex PCR reads. The sample carries 99,000 or so distinct CDR3 sequences, approximately 78% recorded once. Source material: liver tumor tissue from sampling region 3. Noted subset: tumor region T3, left-lateral pole. The receptors originated from a man aged 40-49 years with primary liver carcinoma and hepatitis B virus infection.

Details on this clonotype: The conserved phenylalanine or tryptophan normally closing the CDR3 is absent here, so this likely arose from a read error. Because the CDR3's place on the DNA is in doubt, the DNA is left out and the CDR3 is given as listed by TCRdb. This chain links TRBV11-3 with TRBJ2-1. The germline gives CDR1 SGHNT, CDR2 YENEEA. Both ends counted, the CDR3 spans 14 residues. CDR3 sequence: CANSLGVSNNEKFL.

On this clonotype: No conserved phenylalanine or tryptophan ends this CDR3, so it is likely a read error. The chain has TRBV5-1 and TRBJ1-1; 7 nucleotides line up with TRBD1. CDR1 is SGHRS and CDR2 is YFSETQ in the germline V gene. V lost 1 base and J lost 1; bases outside the gene matches: 7. This CDR3 is built from 16 residues. The CDR3 loop reads CASSLSSGGANTEAFI. CDR3 coding DNA: TGCGCCAGCAGCTTGTCGTCAGGGGGGGCGAACACTGAAGCTTTCATC.

Notes on this clonotype: One end of the junction does not line up with germline, which may come from a read error. The chain carries TRBV6-1 and TRBJ2-3; no firm D call. The CDR3 consists of 11 residues. CDR1 MNHNS and CDR2 SASEGT come from the germline V gene. The CDR3 DNA is TGTGCCAGCAGTCTAACAGATACACAGTATTTT. It is translated as CASSLTDTQYF.

This clonotype was detected ten times or more. Here the CDR3 reads CASSQGPARGVAYEQYF. The CDR3 DNA reads TGCGCCAGCAGCCAAGGTCCCGCCAGGGGAGTAGCCTACGAGCAGTACTTC. The chain employs TRBV4-1 and TRBJ2-7, with D perhaps TRBD1 (6 bases). V lost 1 base and J lost 2, with 18 bases in between. This CDR3 spans 17 amino acids. Germline CDR1 and CDR2: MGHRA and YSYEKL.

As concerns this clonotype: A junction boundary mismatches the germline segment, possibly from a read error. This chain uses TRBV29-1 with TRBJ2-1; 15 nucleotides line up with TRBD2. The CDR3 is made up of 15 amino acids. Germline V gene lookup returns CDR1 SQVTM and CDR2 ANQGSEA. The CDR3 protein is CNVGLAGGFYKEQFF. The CDR3 DNA follows: TGCAATGTTGGACTAGCGGGAGGGTTCTACAAAGAGCAGTTCTTT.

This CDR3 is CASRVQGDTEAFF. The CDR3 DNA reads TGTGCCAGTAGAGTACAGGGTGACACTGAAGCTTTCTTT. This chain links TRBV19 with TRBJ1-1, with D maybe TRBD1 (6 bases). Germline loops: CDR1 LNHDA, CDR2 SQIVND (reference sequence). Trimming left V 6 bases short and J 3 bases short, with 11 bases between. This CDR3 is 13 amino acids long.

A few counts support this clonotype. Its ends do not fully match the called genes, so a read error is possible. The CDR3 DNA sequence: TGCAGCGCGTCGGTAGCGGGAAGGTGGACCGGGGAGTTGTTTTTT. Encoded protein: CSASVAGRWTGELFF. This chain uses TRBV29-1 with TRBJ2-2; 8 bases agree with TRBD2. The CDR3 length is 15 residues. Germline V gene sequence: CDR1 SQVTM, CDR2 ANQGSEA.

On this clonotype itself: Compared with germline, one end of the junction differs, possibly owing to a read error. The V call is TRBV11-3, the J call TRBJ2-3, with D tentatively TRBD2 (6 bases). Germline loops: CDR1 SGHNT, CDR2 YENEEA. CDR3 length equals 15 residues. The CDR3 loop is CASSPRGGGTVTQYF. CDR3 nucleotides: TGTGCCAGCAGCCCTAGGGGAGGTGGTACAGTTACGCAGTATTTT.

In the case of this clonotype: At one of its ends the junction is not consistent with the germline gene, which may arise from a read error. The rearrangement uses TRBV6-2 or TRBV6-3 and TRBJ2-3; a possible D gene is TRBD2 (5 bases). CDR1 is MNHEY and CDR2 is SVGEGT in the germline V gene. The CDR3 runs to 13 residues. In DNA, the CDR3 is TGTGCCACCAGTCTAGCATTGGCAGATACGCAGTATTTT. Encoded protein: CATSLALADTQYF.

Of note for this clonotype: Given a much more abundant clone one base away, this may be a read error. The chain carries TRBV5-1 and TRBJ2-2; D is uncertain. Germline V lookup: CDR1 SGHRS, CDR2 YFSETQ. The CDR3 has 11 amino acids. The CDR3 here is CASKKYEEPFF. The CDR3 bases are TGCGCCAGCAAGAAGTACGAGGAGCCGTTTTTT.

With regard to this clonotype: The junction shows a germline mismatch at one end, possibly a read error. V and J are TRBV5-4 and TRBJ2-7; D is ambiguous. Germline V gene data show CDR1 as SGHNT and CDR2 as YYREEE (reference sequence). The CDR3 extends over 15 amino acids. The CDR3 spells CASSLFGGPSSEQYF. The CDR3 DNA reads as TGTGCAAGCAGCTTGTTCGGTGGCCCCTCCTCCGAGCAGTACTTC.

This clonotype occurred once. The V call is TRBV29-1, the J call TRBJ2-1; D gene uncertain. The CDR3 runs to 13 residues. The germline V gene encodes CDR1 SQVTM and CDR2 ANQGSEA. Trimming stripped 3 bases from V and 7 bases from J, with 13 bases between. The CDR3, as DNA: TGCAGCGTTGACCGTACACAAGTAAATGAGCAGTTCTTC. It codes for CSVDRTQVNEQFF.

The sample holds one count of this clonotype. Since no conserved phenylalanine or tryptophan closes the CDR3, a read error is the likely cause. The limits of the CDR3 on the DNA are not certain, so only TCRdb's listed CDR3 is given. This rearrangement joins TRBV29-1 to TRBJ2-2; the table's D call, TRBD2, was not checked against the DNA. Per germline, CDR1 SQVTM and CDR2 ANQGSEA. The CDR3 length is 15 residues, termini included. CDR3: CSVEEGVRNTGELFS.

About this clonotype: The junction departs from germline at one end; a sequencing error may be responsible. This rearrangement joins TRBV28 to TRBJ1-1; no reliable D call. Germline loops: CDR1 MDHEN, CDR2 SYDVKM. The CDR3 has 14 residues. CDR3 DNA: TGCGCCGTAGGTGCAGGTGGTGGGAACACTGAAGCTTTCTTT. It encodes CAVGAGGGNTEAFF.

Turning to this clonotype: The CDR3 carries no conserved terminal phenylalanine or tryptophan, so it likely arises from a read error. The rearrangement joins TRBV11-2 to TRBJ2-7; D gene ambiguous. Germline-derived CDR1 and CDR2 are SGHAT and FQNNGV. CDR3 length: 15 amino acids. The CDR3 loop is CVSSYGRLYARGQYL. CDR3 DNA: TGTGTCAGCAGCTACGGACGGCTTTACGCGCGCGGGCAGTACCTC.

As for this clonotype: The junction and the germline gene differ at one end; a read error may be behind it. The rearrangement joins TRBV7-9 to TRBJ1-4, with D tentatively TRBD1 (5 bases). There are 17 residues in the CDR3. Germline V gene sequence: CDR1 SEHNR, CDR2 FQNEAQ (reference sequence). Here the CDR3 DNA reads TGTACCAGCGGACTGTGGGACGGGACCCCAACTAATGAAAAACTGTTTTTT. Translating it yields CTSGLWDGTPTNEKLFF.

For this clonotype: A read error may produce the germline difference seen at one junction end. This rearrangement joins TRBV7-9 to TRBJ2-5; tentatively, D is TRBD1 (6 bases). The CDR3 is 15 amino acids. CDR1 is SEHNR and CDR2 is FQNEAQ in the germline V gene (reference sequence). CDR3 sequence (DNA): TGTGCCCGCAGCTTCTGGACACAGGGAGAAGAGACCCAGTACTTC. Protein: CARSFWTQGEETQYF.

This clonotype occurred a few times. At one of its ends the junction is not consistent with the germline gene, which may arise from a read error. The V gene is TRBV12-3 or TRBV12-4, the J gene TRBJ2-3; D perhaps matches TRBD2 (5 bases). The CDR3 runs to 17 residues. The CDR3 spells CVSSSTTAGSDTDTQYF. The DNA for the CDR3 is TGTGTCAGCAGCTCAACTACCGCGGGTTCAGACACAGATACGCAGTATTTT.

In regard to this clonotype: One end of the junction fails to match germline, which may point to a read error. This CDR3 is CVSSLDSYSYKQYF. CDR3 nucleotide sequence: TGTGTCAGCAGTCTGGACAGTTACTCCTACAAGCAGTACTTC. The rearrangement links TRBV28 to TRBJ2-7; D may be TRBD1 (6 bases). The CDR3 length is 14 residues. CDR1 and CDR2 from the germline V gene are MDHEN and SYDVKM.

For this clonotype: Given the absence of the conserved phenylalanine or tryptophan at the CDR3 end, a read error is likely. The chain carries TRBV30 and TRBJ1-1; 8 bases line up with TRBD1. The CDR3 totals 15 residues. Germline V gene lookup returns CDR1 GTSNPN and CDR2 SVGIG (reference sequence). The CDR3 DNA sequence: TGTGCCCGGAGTCCTCTTGGACAGGGAAAAACTGAAGCTTTCTAT. Amino acid sequence: CARSPLGQGKTEAFY.

A note on this clonotype: A read error may produce the germline difference seen at one junction end. The rearrangement links TRBV6-5 to TRBJ2-5, with D perhaps TRBD2 (5 bases). This CDR3 is 14 amino acids long. CDR1 and CDR2 (germline): MNHEY, SVGAGI. The chain's CDR3 is CASSYSSLGETQYF. The CDR3 bases are TGTGCCAGCAGTTACTCGAGTCTTGGGGAGACTCAGTACTTC.

Remarks on this clonotype: An end of the junction differs from the germline gene, which may be a read error. The J gene is TRBJ2-1, the V gene TRBV28, with 10 positions matching TRBD2. The germline V gene encodes CDR1 MDHEN and CDR2 SYDVKM. This CDR3 spans 16 amino acids. The CDR3 is CVSIPPERGGYNEQFF. CDR3 coding DNA: TGTGTCAGCATCCCCCCGGAGCGGGGGGGCTATAATGAGCAATTCTTC.

Details on this clonotype: The junction and the germline gene differ at one end; a read error may be behind it. V gene TRBV29-1 combines with J gene TRBJ1-1; D gene unclear. Germline V lookup: CDR1 SQVTM, CDR2 ANQGSEA. The CDR3 covers 12 residues. The CDR3 DNA reads as TGTAGCGTGAAGGGCGTTAGAACTGGAGCTTTCTTT. Protein product: CSVKGVRTGAFF.

Worth noting for this clonotype: One end of the junction does not line up with germline, which may come from a read error. The chain employs TRBV10-2 and TRBJ2-7, with TRBD1 as a possible D gene (6 bases). The CDR3 sequence is 14 residues long. Germline V gives CDR1 WSHSY, CDR2 SAAADI. This chain's CDR3 is CATYMRGGTYQQYF. In DNA form, the CDR3 reads TGCGCCACATACATGAGAGGGGGTACCTACCAGCAGTACTTC.

As to this clonotype: Because the CDR3 is missing its conserved closing phenylalanine or tryptophan, this is likely a read error. The DNA is omitted, as the CDR3 cannot be located on it reliably, and the CDR3 follows TCRdb's listing. The rearrangement uses TRBV5-1 and TRBJ2-1. Germline loops: CDR1 SGHRS, CDR2 YFSETQ. The CDR3 contains 15 residues when both ends are counted. The CDR3 here is CASSLVGEPYNEHFL.

A single count supports this clonotype. A read error may produce the germline difference seen at one junction end. The J gene is TRBJ2-7, the V gene TRBV29-1; a possible D gene is TRBD2 (7 bases). The CDR3 is made up of 13 amino acids. Looked up from germline, CDR1 is SQVTM and CDR2 is ANQGSEA. CDR3 sequence reads: CSVGWQGRGEQCF. In nucleotides, the CDR3 is TGCAGCGTTGGGTGGCAGGGGAGGGGGGAGCAGTGCTTC.